This TCR beta chain was found in a study of OX40 agonist ivuxolimab in advanced cancers. For context, the study as a whole: Ivuxolimab was a fully human IgG2 agonistic monoclonal antibody targeting the costimulatory receptor OX40 (CD134). Intravenous ivuxolimab was administered to patients every 2 weeks at six dose levels: 0.01, 0.1, 0.3, 1.5, 3 and 10 mg/kg. Of the 50 to 55 dose-escalation patients, hepatocellular carcinoma was present in 19, melanoma in around 15, renal cell carcinoma in 9 and head and neck cancer in 9. In the dose-escalation cohort, over 65% of patients were male, and the mean age was around 60 years, with a range of about 23 to 90. Prior anti-PD-1, anti-PD-L1 or anti-CTLA-4 therapy was permitted, and checkpoint inhibitors had been received by around 40% of dose-escalation patients. Partial responses occurred in three dose-escalation patients: two with cutaneous melanoma and one with hepatocellular carcinoma. Peripheral TCRbeta sequencing was intended to test whether TCR sequence diversity was altered and clonal T-cell expansion was caused by ivuxolimab. The monotherapy dose-escalation portion (N ≈ 50 patients) of the phase I ivuxolimab trial is reported in the paper.

The trial excluded patients who had a history of autoimmune disease or who were on systemic immunosuppression. Peripheral blood for TCR sequencing was collected from all dose cohorts at baseline, on cycle 4 day 1, and on cycle 7 day 1. The samples were drawn from a first-in-human, open-label, multicenter phase I dose-escalation trial of ivuxolimab. Adults with locally advanced or metastatic melanoma, renal cell carcinoma, hepatocellular carcinoma or head and neck squamous cell carcinoma were enrolled in the trial. Before TCR sequencing, CD4+ and CD8+ T cells were separately sorted from peripheral blood. The paper's findings and limits, for the study overall: After ivuxolimab, expanded clones were on average more numerous among CD8+ T cells than among CD4+ T cells. At doses of 0.1 to 3.0 mg/kg, clonal expansion of both CD4+ and CD8+ T cells in blood was seen between baseline and week 6. Which antigens the clonally expanded peripheral T cells were specific for was not determined. Low levels of normalized T-cell clonal expansion were also seen in some patients who did not respond. In the 0.1-3.0 mg/kg groups, partial responders were among the patients with the lowest normalized peripheral clonal expansion, particularly in CD8+ T cells.

A distance of 9 bases separates the germline ends of V and J, which lose 3 bases and 0 bases respectively. CDR1 and CDR2 (SEHNR, FQNEAQ) derive from the germline V gene (reference sequence). From its cysteine to its phenylalanine, the CDR3 spans 14 amino acids. Only CDR3 DNA is held: 42 bases, read in frame from base 1. Of note for this clone: This receptor's antigen is unknown. One base away there is no much larger clone; base qualities are not given.

Genomic DNA was isolated from the sorted cells so that the TCRbeta CDR3 region could be sequenced. The immunoSEQ Assay was used for sequencing of TCRbeta CDR3 regions. The clones in this table, taken by TCRdb from immuneACCESS, are in-frame only. Not every clone is retained; where verified, under half of the shortfall comes from an unresolved V gene, and the cause of the rest is unknown. This sample lists over 60,000 clones; about nine tenths were detected once. The ten largest clones represent 2% of the sample. This clonotype was sampled from an adult with an advanced solid tumor such as melanoma, head and neck, liver or kidney cancer. The chain uses TRBV7-9 and TRBJ2-7, with the D gene not confidently named. Material: CD4+ or CD8+ T cells sorted from blood, obtained in a trial of the OX40 agonist ivuxolimab. The DNA reads as follows: TGTGCCAGCAGCTTTGGGCGCTTCTCCTACGAGCAGTACTTC. Its product reads: CASSFGRFSYEQYF.